The clone carrying this TCR beta chain was seen at least ten times. The target antigen is unknown. This sample is part of a study of molecular identifiers for immune sequencing clone quantification. V dropped 6 bases and J dropped 2 bases, with 9 bases sitting between them. CDR1 is SQVTM and CDR2 is ANQGSEA in the germline V gene. The CDR3 loop spans 12 amino acids. Bulk TCR libraries used previously described methods and listed TCR primers. MiXCR was run by TCRdb on the PCR reads, yielding one entry per CDR3 protein. In the table there are about 510,000 distinct CDR3 sequences, about a fifth of which are singletons. Study-wide results and limits: Single-cell amounts of spiked Jurkat TCR RNA were reportedly detectable among fewer than 1.3 million naive cells.

Sorted naive CD8 T cells were those defined as CD8+CD4-CCR7+CD45RA+. The clonotype originates from a human donor in good health. Some libraries in this study had Jurkat cell RNA spiked in. V is TRBV29-1 and J is TRBJ2-3, with D uncertain. The source material was naive CD8+ T cells from blood, with Jurkat cell RNA spiked in. Subset denoted: FACS-sorted CD8+CD4-CCR7+CD45RA+ naive T cells. CDR3 nucleotide sequence: TGCAGCGTAGCAGATAACACAGATACGCAGTATTTT. Its translation is CSVADNTDTQYF.